The clone carrying this T cell receptor (beta chain) was observed at least ten times. This sample is drawn from a study of T-cell memory formation after mild COVID-19. Looking at the study overall: TCR clusters mostly belonged to single donors.

Each CDR3 protein gets one entry after TCRdb re-called the 5' RACE reads with MiXCR. The sample carries 25,000 to 30,000 distinct CDR3 sequences, less than 15% recorded once. The source material was PBMCs or a T cell subset sorted from them (not recorded which). The source is an adult woman who had mild COVID-19 (a few samples of this study predate the infection). Cell type and time point are not known.

The CDR3 DNA reads TGTGCCAGCAGCGTAGACGGGAGTGATAGTGAGCAGTTCTTC. Translated, it gives CASSVDGSDSEQFF. The chain has TRBV9 and TRBJ2-1, with D possibly TRBD2 on 6 matching bases. The CDR3 is 14 amino acids. V was pared by 0 bases and J by 9 bases, with 13 bases between. CDR1 and CDR2 (germline): SGDLS, YYNGEE.